The 31 T cell receptor beta chains reported below all come from one sample, sequenced in a study of CD8 T cells in ankylosing spondylitis. Using its own MiXCR run on the 5' RACE reads, TCRdb lists one record per CDR3 protein. The sample comprises about 240,000 distinct CDR3 sequences, around 9.2% of which are singletons, and under 7.5% rests with the top ten. The sample comprised blood, either unsorted or a sorted T cell fraction (not recorded which). The receptors derive from a male donor with ankylosing spondylitis or in good health (not recorded which).

The gene calls are TRBV11-1 and TRBJ1-1, with TRBD1 matching 8 bases. Trimming removed 1 base from V and 0 bases from J; junction bases left unmatched: 10. The germline V gene has CDR1 SGHAT and CDR2 FQDESV (reference sequence). This CDR3 is built from 18 residues. For the CDR3, the DNA is TGTGCCAGCAGCTTAGTGGTCAGGGGGCTACTCTTGAACACTGAAGCTTTCTTT. Translated: CASSLVVRGLLLNTEAFF.

The chain employs TRBV20-1 and TRBJ2-3, with D perhaps TRBD1 (6 bases). V lost 0 bases and J lost 2, with 12 bases in between. The germline CDR1 and CDR2 sequences are DFQATT and SNEGSKA (reference sequence). The CDR3 totals 15 residues. In nucleotides, the CDR3 is TGCAGTGCTAGAGAGGCAGGGGAGATCACAGATACGCAGTATTTT. Protein product: CSAREAGEITDTQYF.

This clonotype occurred many times. V gene TRBV3-1 combines with J gene TRBJ2-7, with no clear D. The CDR3 loop spans 14 amino acids. Trimming removed 1 base at V and 0 bases at J, with 7 bases between. Germline CDR1 and CDR2: LGHDT and YNNKEL (reference sequence). In DNA, the CDR3 is TGTGCCAGCAGCCAAGGGCCCAGCTCCTACGAGCAGTACTTC. Translating it yields CASSQGPSSYEQYF.

The rearrangement links TRBV12-3 or TRBV12-4 to TRBJ2-5, with D maybe TRBD2 (5 bases). The CDR3 runs to 14 residues. The V end lost 4 bases, the J end lost 2 bases, and 11 bases lay between the germline ends. CDR3: CASSWAGEQETQYF. CDR3 DNA sequence: TGTGCCAGCAGTTGGGCCGGGGAGCAAGAGACCCAGTACTTC.

There are many counts of this clonotype. This rearrangement joins TRBV5-1 to TRBJ2-1, with TRBD2 identical over 7 bases. This CDR3 has 17 residues. Losses at the gene ends were 0 bases for V and 1 base for J; bases not matched to a gene: 7. Germline V gene sequence: CDR1 SGHRS, CDR2 YFSETQ. This CDR3 reads CASSLEPGGRSYNEQFF. CDR3 nucleotides: TGCGCCAGCAGCTTGGAGCCGGGGGGTCGATCCTACAATGAGCAGTTCTTC. Combining the CDR3 with reference TRBV5-1 and TRBJ2-1 gives the whole variable domain KAGVTQTPRYLIKTRGQQVTLSCSPISGHRSVSWYQQTPGQGLQFLFEYFSETQRNKGNFPGRFSGRQFSNSRSEMNVSTLELGDSALYLCASSLEPGGRSYNEQFFGPGTRLTVL.

This clonotype was seen many times. The V call is TRBV7-2, the J call TRBJ1-3; D is ambiguous. The CDR3 spans 16 residues. The V end lost 1 base, the J end lost 0 bases, and 10 bases lay between the germline ends. CDR1 SGHTA and CDR2 FQGNSA come from the germline V gene. For the CDR3, the DNA is TGTGCCAGCAGCTTAGTGGCAGGTCGCTCTGGAAACACCATATATTTT. Protein product: CASSLVAGRSGNTIYF.

The sample holds many counts of this clonotype. The chain recombines TRBV20-1 with TRBJ2-7, with TRBD1 as a possible D gene (5 bases). Germline V CDR1 and CDR2: DFQATT, SNEGSKA (reference sequence). V gave up 5 bases and J gave up 5 bases, with 19 bases separating them. The CDR3 extends over 14 amino acids. The CDR3 spells CSAVGDLLSDEQYF. CDR3 sequence (DNA): TGCAGTGCTGTAGGGGATCTGCTGAGTGACGAGCAGTACTTC.

This clonotype was observed at least ten times. This sequence joins TRBV7-2 and TRBJ2-5, with D perhaps TRBD1 (6 bases). The CDR3 runs to 14 residues. Germline CDR1 reads SGHTA; CDR2 reads FQGNSA. V was trimmed by 5 bases and J by 4 bases, leaving 14 bases between them. The CDR3 bases are TGTGCCAGCAGCAAGAACAGGGCCGGAGAGACCCAGTACTTC. This sequence encodes CASSKNRAGETQYF.

This clonotype has only a few counts. This rearrangement joins TRBV7-2 to TRBJ2-1; D might be TRBD1 (6 bases). The V and J ends lost 3 bases and 2 bases respectively, with 17 bases between them. CDR3 size: 17 residues. Germline values: CDR1 SGHTA, CDR2 FQGNSA. For the CDR3, the DNA is TGTGCCAGCAGCTTCCTACAGGGAGCCATCACCTACAATGAGCAGTTCTTC. Its translation: CASSFLQGAITYNEQFF.

This clonotype was picked up many times. V gene TRBV20-1 combines with J gene TRBJ1-2, with TRBD1 as a possible D gene (5 bases). Germline V lookup: CDR1 DFQATT, CDR2 SNEGSKA (reference sequence). V was cut by 2 bases and J by 4 bases, with 11 bases left in between. The CDR3 consists of 13 residues. Here the CDR3 reads CSARRGAGYGYTF. Here the CDR3 DNA reads TGCAGTGCTAGAAGGGGCGCAGGCTATGGCTACACCTTC.

V is TRBV5-4 and J is TRBJ2-7; 11 bases map to TRBD2. The V segment lost 4 bases and the J segment 0 bases; nucleotides outside the gene matches: 3. The CDR3 has 15 residues. From germline, CDR1 is SGHNT and CDR2 YYREEE (reference sequence). In DNA, the CDR3 is TGTGCCAGCAGCCGTAGCGGGGGGGTCTCCTACGAGCAGTACTTC. Residues: CASSRSGGVSYEQYF. Looking up the rest from reference TRBV5-4 and TRBJ2-7 gives the full variable domain: ETGVTQSPTHLIKTRGQQVTLRCSSQSGHNTVSWYQQALGQGPQFIFQYYREEENGRGNFPPRFSGLQFPNYSSELNVNALELDDSALYLCASSRSGGVSYEQYFGPGTRLTVT.

This clonotype was detected ten times or more. The chain has TRBV12-3 or TRBV12-4 and TRBJ2-2; D is possibly TRBD2 (6 bases). Between the trimmed V and J ends, which lost 2 bases and 5 bases, there was a span of 12 bases. CDR3 size: 15 residues. This CDR3 reads CASSLHWGVTGELFF. The DNA for the CDR3 is TGTGCCAGCAGTTTACACTGGGGGGTGACCGGGGAGCTGTTTTTT.

The table lists this clonotype with many counts. This sequence joins TRBV6-6 and TRBJ2-7, with D possibly matching TRBD1 (5 bases). CDR1 is MNHNY and CDR2 is SVGAGI in the germline V gene (reference sequence). The CDR3 has 13 residues. Trimming took 10 bases from V and 6 from J, leaving 19 bases between them. The CDR3 sequence: CATGYRLPGEQYF. The CDR3 DNA follows: TGTGCCACCGGATACAGGCTCCCCGGCGAGCAGTACTTC.

The chain recombines TRBV5-1 with TRBJ2-3, with TRBD1 matching over 7 bases. CDR3 length: 17 amino acids. Germline assignment: CDR1 SGHRS and CDR2 YFSETQ. V dropped 4 bases and J dropped 0; count of bases not matched to a gene: 11. CDR3 in DNA: TGCGCCAGCAGCATTGGGACAGCCTCCACTAGCACAGATACGCAGTATTTT. Translated, it gives CASSIGTASTSTDTQYF. The full variable domain, with the rest looked up from reference TRBV5-1 and TRBJ2-3, is KAGVTQTPRYLIKTRGQQVTLSCSPISGHRSVSWYQQTPGQGLQFLFEYFSETQRNKGNFPGRFSGRQFSNSRSEMNVSTLELGDSALYLCASSIGTASTSTDTQYFGPGTRLTVL.

This clonotype was picked up many times. The CDR3 here is CASRLNNQPQHF. For the CDR3, the DNA is TGTGCCAGCAGGTTAAACAATCAGCCCCAGCATTTT. The rearrangement joins TRBV7-2 to TRBJ1-5; D unresolved. The ends were cut back, 6 bases at V and 3 bases at J, with 6 bases in the middle. This CDR3 contains 12 residues. Germline lookup yields CDR1 SGHTA and CDR2 FQGNSA.

This clonotype was picked up a small number of times. The chain employs TRBV30 and TRBJ1-2; D is undetermined. This CDR3 has 10 amino acids. The ends were cut back, 6 bases at V and 3 bases at J, with 5 bases in the middle. Germline lookup yields CDR1 GTSNPN and CDR2 SVGIG (reference sequence). CDR3 region: CACDDYGYTF. In DNA form, the CDR3 reads TGTGCCTGCGACGACTATGGCTACACCTTC.

This clonotype was recorded at least ten times. V gene TRBV10-3 combines with J gene TRBJ1-5; 10 bases match TRBD1. Trimming cost V 4 bases and J 7 bases; bases outside gene matches: 7. Germline values: CDR1 ENHRY, CDR2 SYGVKD. The CDR3 is 15 amino acids. In DNA form, the CDR3 reads TGTGCCATCAGTGGGGGGACAGGGGCTGGCCAGCCCCAGCATTTT. As protein: CAISGGTGAGQPQHF.

Ten or more counts support this clonotype. The rearrangement links TRBV6-2 or TRBV6-3 to TRBJ2-7; the match to TRBD1 covers 7 bases. CDR3 size: 14 residues. CDR1 and CDR2 (germline): MNHEY, SVGEGT. J gave up 6 bases and V 2 bases, and 7 bases lay outside the gene matches. CDR3 coding DNA: TGTGCCAGCAGTTACCTGACAGGGCTCGGCGAGCAGTACTTC. It yields the protein CASSYLTGLGEQYF.

This clonotype was observed at least ten times. The CDR3 sequence is CSARAGGPADTQYF. The CDR3 DNA reads as TGCAGTGCTAGGGCGGGGGGGCCGGCAGATACGCAGTATTTT. The V gene is TRBV20-1, the J gene TRBJ2-3, with 9 bases aligning to TRBD2. This CDR3 is built from 14 residues. Germline lookup yields CDR1 DFQATT and CDR2 SNEGSKA (reference sequence). With 3 bases clipped from V and 4 bases from J, the junction kept 5 bases outside the gene matches.

In its sample, this clonotype was seen many times. V gene TRBV6-1 combines with J gene TRBJ1-1; 10 bases align to TRBD1. From germline, CDR1 is MNHNS and CDR2 SASEGT. This CDR3 is built from 13 residues. V gave up 6 bases and J gave up 8 bases; unmatched junction bases: 6. The CDR3 reads CASSPRTGGEAFF. The CDR3 DNA reads TGTGCCAGCAGCCCTAGGACAGGGGGAGAAGCTTTCTTT.

This clonotype was recorded at least ten times. V and J are TRBV20-1 and TRBJ2-7; no clear D. Germline V gene data show CDR1 as DFQATT and CDR2 as SNEGSKA (reference sequence). This CDR3 is 11 amino acids long. Deletions cut 5 bases from V and 6 bases from J, with 11 bases between. This CDR3 reads CSASPGIEQYF. In nucleotides, the CDR3 is TGCAGTGCTTCACCGGGCATCGAGCAGTACTTC.

This clonotype was counted at least ten times. This sequence joins TRBV25-1 and TRBJ1-4, with 9 bases lining up with TRBD1. Trimming took 4 bases from V and 7 from J; bases not matched to a gene: 4. The CDR3 contains 14 residues. Germline V lookup: CDR1 MGHDK, CDR2 SYGVNS. The CDR3 DNA reads TGTGCCAGCAGTGCACAGGGGGCAGGTGAAAAACTGTTTTTT. It encodes CASSAQGAGEKLFF.

This clonotype was detected many times. The chain couples TRBV29-1 to TRBJ2-1; 12 bases align to TRBD2. CDR1 is SQVTM, CDR2 ANQGSEA, per germline. The length of the CDR3 is 13 residues. V shed 7 bases, J shed 8 bases, and the junction held 6 bases outside the gene matches. CDR3 sequence reads: CSAGLAGIDEQFF. In nucleotides, the CDR3 is TGCAGCGCTGGACTAGCGGGAATCGATGAGCAGTTCTTC.

This clonotype was detected only a few times. The genes are TRBV7-2 and TRBJ2-7, with 8 bases identical to TRBD2. The length of the CDR3 is 16 residues. Germline CDR1 reads SGHTA; CDR2 reads FQGNSA. V trimming: 3 bases; J trimming: 0 bases; junction bases outside the gene matches: 7. CDR3: CASSFWSSGSSYEQYF. As DNA, the CDR3 is TGTGCCAGCAGCTTTTGGTCAAGCGGGAGCTCCTACGAGCAGTACTTC.

This clonotype was counted at least ten times. The chain's CDR3 is CASSSPGRATGELFF. For the CDR3, the DNA is TGTGCCAGCAGTTCTCCCGGACGGGCCACCGGGGAGCTGTTTTTT. The chain has TRBV6-5 and TRBJ2-2; D not resolved. CDR3 size: 15 residues. The V end was cut by 4 bases, the J end by 4 bases, with 13 bases between. Germline lookup yields CDR1 MNHEY and CDR2 SVGAGI.

This chain uses TRBV9 with TRBJ2-5; D gene unclear. Germline CDR1 SGDLS, CDR2 YYNGEE. This CDR3 contains 10 residues. Trimming left V 2 bases short and J 9 bases short, with 5 bases between. As DNA, the CDR3 is TGTGCCAGCAGCGTCGACCCCCAGTACTTC. Its protein product is CASSVDPQYF.

This clonotype was detected ten times or more. The chain has TRBV29-1 and TRBJ2-3, with TRBD2 matching 13 bases. Germline CDR1 is SQVTM and CDR2 is ANQGSEA. The junction had 1 base not matched to a gene; V was cut back by 4 bases and J by 0 bases. The CDR3 has 15 residues. The CDR3 here is CSVGTSGSSTDTQYF. CDR3 DNA sequence: TGCAGCGTTGGGACTAGCGGGAGTAGCACAGATACGCAGTATTTT.

In its sample, this clonotype was seen many times. This chain links TRBV5-1 with TRBJ2-5; 9 bases line up with TRBD1. Per the germline V gene, CDR1 is SGHRS and CDR2 is YFSETQ. This CDR3 comprises 14 residues. Trimming cost V 3 bases and J 4 bases; bases outside gene matches: 4. The CDR3 bases are TGCGCCAGCAGCTCTGGGACAGGGATAGAGACCCAGTACTTC. It codes for CASSSGTGIETQYF.

There are many counts of this clonotype. The V call is TRBV19, the J call TRBJ1-5; D is ambiguous. V was pared by 2 bases and J by 0 bases, with 8 bases between. The CDR3 has 15 residues. The germline V gene encodes CDR1 LNHDA and CDR2 SQIVND (reference sequence). CDR3 loop: CASSISHISNQPQHF. The CDR3 DNA sequence: TGTGCCAGTAGTATATCTCACATTAGCAATCAGCCCCAGCATTTT.

This clonotype was recorded at least ten times. CDR3 nucleotides: TGTGCCACCAGCAGAGATCGGTTCACAGATACGCAGTATTTT. It codes for CATSRDRFTDTQYF. The V call is TRBV15, the J call TRBJ2-3; D is uncertain. V was clipped by 0 bases and J by 2 bases, with 6 bases between them. The CDR3 covers 14 residues. Per the germline V gene, CDR1 is LNHNV and CDR2 is YYDKDF (reference sequence). The full variable domain, with the rest looked up from reference TRBV15 and TRBJ2-3, is DAMVIQNPRYQVTQFGKPVTLSCSQTLNHNVMYWYQQKSSQAPKLLFHYYDKDFNNEADTPDNFQSRRPNTSFCFLDIRSPGLGDTAMYLCATSRDRFTDTQYFGPGTRLTVL.

This clonotype occurred many times. The chain has TRBV12-3 or TRBV12-4 and TRBJ2-7; D gene ambiguous. V lost 5 bases and J lost 2, with 7 bases in between. This CDR3 has 12 amino acids. The CDR3 spells CASSPYAYEQYF. CDR3 DNA: TGTGCCAGCAGTCCCTATGCCTACGAGCAGTACTTC.